This is a list of T cell receptor beta chains from one sample in a study of patients and donors after allogeneic stem cell transplantation. TCRdb reprocessed the RT-PCR reads via MiXCR and lists one record per CDR3 protein. The sample contains around 170,000 distinct CDR3 sequences, roughly 24% of which appear only once. Sequencing was carried out using blood, either unsorted or a sorted T cell fraction (not recorded which). These receptors were collected from a human donor who was either an allogeneic HSCT recipient or a stem cell or donor lymphocyte infusion donor (not recorded which). It is not recorded whose cells these are; they may come from a transplant donor. Each CDR3 is given with its conserved first and last residue. The D gene is left open where the match is weak. The size entry is marked missing in some rows and otherwise reads once, few, many or a size class.

d_call,v_call,j_call,clone_size,cdr3_aa,cdr3_nt
.,TRBV10-3,TRBJ1-5,few,CATPREHEGQPQHF,TGTGCCACCCCCAGGGAGCACGAGGGTCAGCCCCAGCATTTT
TRBD1,TRBV27,TRBJ1-5,.,CASSPGTGMWPQHF,TGTGCCAGCAGTCCCGGGACAGGGATGTGGCCCCAGCATTTT
.,TRBV7-9,TRBJ2-2,.,CASNLIGGGRTGELFF,TGTGCCAGCAACCTTATAGGTGGGGGACGGACCGGGGAGCTGTTTTTT
.,TRBV20-1,TRBJ2-1,.,CSANGWGYNEQFF,TGCAGTGCGAACGGCTGGGGGTACAATGAGCAGTTCTTC
TRBD2,TRBV12-3/TRBV12-4,TRBJ2-1,few,CASSLVRPGGEQFF,TGTGCCAGCAGTTTAGTTAGGCCGGGGGGTGAGCAGTTCTTC
.,TRBV21-1,TRBJ2-3,.,CASSTWRLAMIDTQYF,TGTGCTAGCAGCACTTGGAGACTAGCGATGATAGATACGCAGTATTTT
.,TRBV12-3/TRBV12-4,TRBJ1-3,many,CASISRVRPGNTIYF,TGTGCCAGCATTTCGAGGGTTAGGCCTGGAAACACCATATATTTT
.,TRBV5-1,TRBJ1-1,few,CASSQAGDTEAFF,TGCGCCAGCAGCCAAGCTGGGGACACTGAAGCTTTCTTT
.,TRBV24-1,TRBJ2-7,.,CATSGPDGSYEQYF,TGTGCCACCAGTGGCCCGGACGGCTCCTACGAGCAGTACTTC
.,TRBV7-2,TRBJ2-2,.,CASRRAGTPNTGELFF,TGTGCCAGCAGACGTGCCGGGACCCCGAACACCGGGGAGCTGTTTTTT
.,TRBV3-1,TRBJ2-1,.,CASSQFRVLSYNEQFF,TGTGCCAGCAGCCAATTTCGGGTCCTCTCCTACAATGAGCAGTTCTTC
TRBD1,TRBV29-1,TRBJ2-3,.,CSVEIRGRIDTQYF,TGCAGCGTTGAAATTAGGGGGCGGATAGATACGCAGTATTTT
TRBD1,TRBV4-1,TRBJ1-2,few,CASSQFLGTGGYGYTF,TGCGCCAGCAGCCAGTTCCTCGGGACAGGGGGCTATGGCTACACCTTC